The 3 T cell receptor beta chains listed next were all sequenced from one sample in a study of OX40 agonist ivuxolimab in advanced cancers. TCRdb's copy holds only in-frame clones and misses some; the assay was immunoSEQ multiplex PCR. Seen here are around 62,000 clones, roughly nine tenths observed once, and the top ten hold approximately 13%. Sequences were derived from CD4+ or CD8+ T cells sorted from blood, sampled in a trial of the OX40 agonist ivuxolimab. These TCRs come from an adult with an advanced solid tumor such as melanoma, head and neck, liver or kidney cancer.

This clone was seen only once. The chain joins TRBV10-2 to TRBJ2-7; possible D gene TRBD2, 5 bases. The germline V gene has CDR1 WSHSY and CDR2 SAAADI. The CDR3 extends over 13 amino acids. The ends were cut back, 3 bases at V and 3 bases at J, with 9 bases in the middle. The CDR3 region is CASSEVRVYEQYV. CDR3 DNA sequence: TGCGCCAGCAGTGAAGTGCGGGTCTACGAGCAGTACGTC.

The V call is TRBV6-1, the J call TRBJ2-7; 8 bases fit TRBD2. The V gene end was trimmed by 0 bases and the J gene end by 6 bases; junction bases not matched to a gene: 10. CDR1 and CDR2 (germline): MNHNS, SASEGT. The CDR3 has 16 amino acids. The CDR3 spells CASSEAIAGPRGEQYV. CDR3 DNA sequence: TGTGCCAGCAGTGAAGCGATAGCGGGGCCCCGGGGCGAGCAGTACGTC.

The chain is built from TRBV28 and TRBJ2-7; 10 nucleotides line up with TRBD2. The CDR3 extends over 19 amino acids. Germline trimming cut 5 bases from V and 2 bases from J; bases unmatched to any gene: 18. CDR1 is MDHEN, CDR2 SYDVKM, per germline. The CDR3 nucleotides read TGTGCCAGCAGTGGAGATGGGACGGTAGCGGGAGGCCCCCCCTACGAGCAGTACTTC. Translation gives CASSGDGTVAGGPPYEQYF.